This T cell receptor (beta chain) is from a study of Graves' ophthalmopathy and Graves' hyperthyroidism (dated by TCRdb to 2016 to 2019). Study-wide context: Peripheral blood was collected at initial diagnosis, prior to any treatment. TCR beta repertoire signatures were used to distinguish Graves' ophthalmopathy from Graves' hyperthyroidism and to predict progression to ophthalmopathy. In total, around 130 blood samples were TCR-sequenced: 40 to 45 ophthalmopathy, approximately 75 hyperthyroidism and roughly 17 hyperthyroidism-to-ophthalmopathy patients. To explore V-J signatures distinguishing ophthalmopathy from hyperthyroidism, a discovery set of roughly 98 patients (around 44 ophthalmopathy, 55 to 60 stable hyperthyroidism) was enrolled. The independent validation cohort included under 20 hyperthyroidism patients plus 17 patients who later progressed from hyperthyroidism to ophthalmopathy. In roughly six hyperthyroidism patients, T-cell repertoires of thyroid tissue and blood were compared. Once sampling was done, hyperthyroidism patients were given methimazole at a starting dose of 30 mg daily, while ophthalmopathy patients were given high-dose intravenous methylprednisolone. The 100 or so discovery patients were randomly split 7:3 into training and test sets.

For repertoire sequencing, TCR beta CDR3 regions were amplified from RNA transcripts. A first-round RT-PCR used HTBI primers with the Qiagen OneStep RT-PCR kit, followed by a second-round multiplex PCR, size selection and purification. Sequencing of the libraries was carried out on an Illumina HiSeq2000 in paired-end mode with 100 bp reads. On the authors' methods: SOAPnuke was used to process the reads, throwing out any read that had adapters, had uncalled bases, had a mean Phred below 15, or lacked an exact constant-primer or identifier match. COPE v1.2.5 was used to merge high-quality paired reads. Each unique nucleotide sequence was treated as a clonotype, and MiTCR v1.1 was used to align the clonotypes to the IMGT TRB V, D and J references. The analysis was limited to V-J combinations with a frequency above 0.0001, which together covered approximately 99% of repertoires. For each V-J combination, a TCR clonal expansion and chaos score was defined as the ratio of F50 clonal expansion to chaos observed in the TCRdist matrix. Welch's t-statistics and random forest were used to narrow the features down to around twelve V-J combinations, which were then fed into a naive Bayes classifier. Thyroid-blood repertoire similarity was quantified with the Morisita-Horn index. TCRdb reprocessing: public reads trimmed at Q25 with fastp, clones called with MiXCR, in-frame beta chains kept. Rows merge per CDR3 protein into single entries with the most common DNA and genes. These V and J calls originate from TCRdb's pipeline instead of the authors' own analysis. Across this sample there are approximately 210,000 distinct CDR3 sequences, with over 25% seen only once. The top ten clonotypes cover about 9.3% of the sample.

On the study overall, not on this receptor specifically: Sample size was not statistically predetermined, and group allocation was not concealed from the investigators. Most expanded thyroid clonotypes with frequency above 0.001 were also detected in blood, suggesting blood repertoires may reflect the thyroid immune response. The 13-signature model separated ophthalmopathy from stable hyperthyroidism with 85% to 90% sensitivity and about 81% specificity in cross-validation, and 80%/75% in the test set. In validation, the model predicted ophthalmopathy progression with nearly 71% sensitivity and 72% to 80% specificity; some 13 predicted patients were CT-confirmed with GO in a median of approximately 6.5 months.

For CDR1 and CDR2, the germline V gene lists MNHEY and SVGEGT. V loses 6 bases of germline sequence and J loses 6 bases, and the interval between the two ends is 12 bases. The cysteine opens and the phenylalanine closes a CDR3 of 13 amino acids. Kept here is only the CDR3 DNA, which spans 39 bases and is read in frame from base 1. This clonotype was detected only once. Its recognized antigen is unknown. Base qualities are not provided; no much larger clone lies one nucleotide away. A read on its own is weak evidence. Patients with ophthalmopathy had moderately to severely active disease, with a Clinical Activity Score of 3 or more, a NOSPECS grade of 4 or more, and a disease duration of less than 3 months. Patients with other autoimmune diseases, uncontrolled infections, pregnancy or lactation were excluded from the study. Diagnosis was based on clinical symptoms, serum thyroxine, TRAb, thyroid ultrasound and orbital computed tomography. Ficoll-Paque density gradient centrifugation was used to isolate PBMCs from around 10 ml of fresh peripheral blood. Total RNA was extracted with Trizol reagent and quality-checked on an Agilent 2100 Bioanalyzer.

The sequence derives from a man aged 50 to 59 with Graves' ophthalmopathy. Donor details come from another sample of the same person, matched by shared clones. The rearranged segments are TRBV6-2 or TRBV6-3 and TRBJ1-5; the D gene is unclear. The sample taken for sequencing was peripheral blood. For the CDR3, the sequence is CASRPRAGQPQHF. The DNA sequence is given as TGTGCCAGCAGGCCCAGAGCCGGTCAGCCCCAGCATTTT.